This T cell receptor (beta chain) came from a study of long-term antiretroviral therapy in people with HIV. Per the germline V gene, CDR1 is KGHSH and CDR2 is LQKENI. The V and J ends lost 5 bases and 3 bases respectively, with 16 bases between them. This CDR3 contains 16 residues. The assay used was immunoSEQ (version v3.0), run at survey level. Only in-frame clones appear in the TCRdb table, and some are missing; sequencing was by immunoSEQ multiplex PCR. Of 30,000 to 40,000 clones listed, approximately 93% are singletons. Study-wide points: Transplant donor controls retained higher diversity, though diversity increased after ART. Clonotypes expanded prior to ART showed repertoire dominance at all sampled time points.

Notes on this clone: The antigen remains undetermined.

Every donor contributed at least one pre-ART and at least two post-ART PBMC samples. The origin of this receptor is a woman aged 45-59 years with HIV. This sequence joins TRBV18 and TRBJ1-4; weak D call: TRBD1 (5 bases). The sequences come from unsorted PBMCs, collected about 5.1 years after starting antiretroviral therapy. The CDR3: CASSTSRDSSNEKLFF. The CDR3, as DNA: TGTGCCAGCTCAACCTCCCGGGACTCTTCTAATGAAAAACTGTTTTTT.